The clone carrying this TCR beta chain was detected ten times or more. The antigen is undetermined. The data belong to a study of T cells after yellow fever vaccination. Study summary: Those fractions that held only low numbers of cells were prepared using the SMART-Seq v4 Ultra Low Input RNA kit. Study-wide points: Across the CD4 and CD8 compartments, a small share of clonotypes was present in both. Reappearance after the booster was observed for most primary-vaccination clones (roughly 96% CD4, more than 70% CD8).

5'RACE template switching added a universal primer site and UMIs to TCR cDNA. One entry per CDR3 protein results from TCRdb running MiXCR on the 5' RACE reads. The table lists roughly 500,000 distinct CDR3 sequences, roughly a fifth of them singletons, with roughly an eighth in the top ten. Source: PBMCs, taken 15 days after the yellow fever booster vaccination. The TCR sequence derives from a man aged 30 to 45 who received the YFV17D yellow fever vaccine.

CDR3 sequence reads: CASSDNVGPWTGELFF. The CDR3 coding sequence is TGTGCCAGCAGCGATAACGTCGGTCCGTGGACCGGGGAGCTGTTTTTT. The chain uses TRBV7-2 and TRBJ2-2, with D unresolved. Germline V gene data show CDR1 as SGHTA and CDR2 as FQGNSA. V gave up 5 bases and J gave up 5 bases, with 18 bases separating them. This CDR3 spans 16 amino acids.